The 14 T cell receptor beta chains in this list originate from one sample, sequenced in a study of Ad26.COV2.S vaccination and SARS-CoV-2 variants. The treatment is: some 20 received Ad26.COV2.S at low or high dose, single or two shots; 5 received placebo; per-sample allocation not given. Sampling took place 63 days after the first vaccine or placebo injection. Only in-frame clones appear in the TCRdb table, and some are missing; sequencing was by immunoSEQ multiplex PCR. The sample carries 300,000 to 400,000 clones, about nine tenths recorded once. The specimen was peripheral blood, collected in a trial of Ad26.COV2.S vaccine versus placebo. The source is a person aged 18-65 years who received the Ad26.COV2.S COVID-19 vaccine or a placebo.

The chain uses TRBV29-1 and TRBJ1-2; a possible D gene is TRBD1 (6 bases). This CDR3 is built from 13 residues. V lost 6 bases and J lost 1, with 12 bases in between. Per germline, CDR1 SQVTM and CDR2 ANQGSEA. The CDR3 loop is CSVASGDNYGYTF. The CDR3 nucleotides are TGCAGCGTCGCCTCAGGGGATAACTATGGCTACACCTTC.

This chain connects TRBV7-2 to TRBJ2-3; 10 nucleotides align to TRBD2. This CDR3 is 17 amino acids long. Germline loops: CDR1 SGHTA, CDR2 FQGNSA. The V segment lost 1 base and the J segment 4 bases; nucleotides outside the gene matches: 8. The CDR3 sequence is CASSLVGTSGTPDTQYF. The CDR3 DNA reads as TGTGCCAGCAGCTTAGTTGGTACTAGCGGGACCCCAGATACGCAGTATTTT. The entire variable domain, with the rest obtained from reference TRBV7-2 and TRBJ2-3, is as follows: GAGVSQSPSNKVTEKGKDVELRCDPISGHTALYWYRQSLGQGLEFLIYFQGNSAPDKSGLPSDRFSAERTGGSVSTLTIQRTQQEDSAVYLCASSLVGTSGTPDTQYFGPGTRLTVL.

The chain combines TRBV7-3 with TRBJ2-1, with 11 bases matching TRBD2. V dropped 5 bases and J dropped 9; count of bases not matched to a gene: 12. The CDR3 runs 16 residues. Germline-derived CDR1 and CDR2 are SGHTA and FQGTGA. This CDR3 reads CASSVTSGTGGFEQFF. CDR3 DNA sequence: TGTGCCAGCAGCGTGACTAGCGGGACTGGTGGGTTTGAGCAGTTCTTC. The complete variable domain, with remaining parts taken from reference TRBV7-3 and TRBJ2-1, reads GAGVSQTPSNKVTEKGKYVELRCDPISGHTALYWYRQSLGQGPEFLIYFQGTGAADDSGLPNDRFFAVRPEGSVSTLKIQRTERGDSAVYLCASSVTSGTGGFEQFFGPGTRLTVL.

The chain employs TRBV19 and TRBJ2-7; possible D gene TRBD1, 6 bases. In germline, CDR1 is LNHDA, CDR2 SQIVND (reference sequence). This CDR3 spans 14 amino acids. The V gene lost 5 bases and the J gene lost 1 base, with 12 bases spanning the gap. This chain's CDR3 is CASSGVDRSYEQYF. The CDR3 DNA follows: TGTGCCAGTAGTGGCGTCGACAGGTCCTACGAGCAGTACTTC.

CDR3 protein: CASGLSRQGGKNEQYF. Written as DNA, the CDR3 is TGTGCTAGTGGTTTGAGCCGCCAGGGAGGGAAGAACGAGCAGTACTTC. The chain has TRBV12-5 and TRBJ2-7, with 7 bases matching TRBD2. Germline CDR1 is LGHNT and CDR2 is FRNRAP. This CDR3 spans 16 amino acids. Losses at the gene ends were 2 bases for V and 5 bases for J; bases not matched to a gene: 12.

The V and J genes are TRBV7-3 and TRBJ2-1; possibly TRBD1 or TRBD2 for D (5 bases each). The CDR3 length is 14 residues. The germline gives CDR1 SGHTA, CDR2 FQGTGA. Deletions cut 2 bases from V and 8 bases from J, with 13 bases between. CDR3 amino acids: CASSLFEGYDEQFF. The CDR3 region has the DNA TGTGCCAGCAGCTTATTCGAGGGGTACGATGAGCAGTTCTTC. Full variable domain (remainder filled in from reference TRBV7-3 and TRBJ2-1): GAGVSQTPSNKVTEKGKYVELRCDPISGHTALYWYRQSLGQGPEFLIYFQGTGAADDSGLPNDRFFAVRPEGSVSTLKIQRTERGDSAVYLCASSLFEGYDEQFFGPGTRLTVL.

This sequence joins TRBV4-3 and TRBJ2-1; the D call may be TRBD1 or TRBD2 (5 bases each). The CDR3 runs to 14 residues. Trimming cost V 4 bases and J 4 bases, with 11 bases left between them. Per the germline V gene, CDR1 is LGHNA and CDR2 is YSLEER. This CDR3 reads CASSRDPSYNEQFF. The DNA for the CDR3 is TGCGCCAGCAGCCGGGACCCCTCTTACAATGAGCAGTTCTTC.

V and J are TRBV7-9 and TRBJ2-1, with D maybe TRBD1 (6 bases). Between the trimmed V and J ends, which lost 5 bases and 6 bases, there was a span of 17 bases. This CDR3 has 15 residues. Germline lookup yields CDR1 SEHNR and CDR2 FQNEAQ (reference sequence). The CDR3 region is CASSRDVTGSNEQFF. Here the CDR3 DNA reads TGTGCCAGCAGCCGAGACGTGACAGGATCCAATGAGCAGTTCTTC.

The V call is TRBV5-6, the J call TRBJ2-7, with 12 bases identical to TRBD1. Germline V gene lookup returns CDR1 SGHDT and CDR2 YYEEEE. This CDR3 has 16 residues. Germline trimming cut 4 bases from V and 1 base from J; bases unmatched to any gene: 6. In DNA form, the CDR3 reads TGTGCCAGCAGCCCCCGGGACAGGGGGCTGTCCTACGAGCAGTACTTC. It is translated as CASSPRDRGLSYEQYF.

The J gene is TRBJ2-1, the V gene TRBV10-3; possible D gene TRBD2, 5 bases. CDR3 size: 13 residues. Germline V CDR1 and CDR2: ENHRY, SYGVKD. V lost 3 bases and J 9 bases, leaving 12 bases between the germline ends. CDR3: CAISDKASTEQFF. The CDR3 DNA sequence: TGTGCCATCAGTGATAAGGCTAGCACTGAGCAGTTCTTC.

CDR3 nucleotide sequence: TGCAGCTCAGGGGGGGAAGCTATGAACACTGAAGCTTTCTTT. Translated, it gives CSSGGEAMNTEAFF. The chain combines TRBV29-1 with TRBJ1-1; TRBD1 agrees at 7 bases. V dropped 8 bases and J dropped 0; count of bases not matched to a gene: 9. CDR3 length: 14 residues. CDR1 and CDR2 from the germline V gene are SQVTM and ANQGSEA.

The chain recombines TRBV13 with TRBJ2-7; D unresolved. The germline V and J ends were trimmed by 1 base and 2 bases, with 9 bases remaining between them. This CDR3 comprises 14 residues. The germline gives CDR1 PRHDT, CDR2 FYEKMQ (reference sequence). The DNA for the CDR3 is TGTGCCAGCAGCTTAGTGACTCTTACCTACGAGCAGTACTTC. It translates to CASSLVTLTYEQYF. Full variable domain (rest looked up from reference TRBV13 and TRBJ2-7): AAGVIQSPRHLIKEKRETATLKCYPIPRHDTVYWYQQGPGQDPQFLISFYEKMQSDKGSIPDRFSAQQFSDYHSELNMSSLELGDSALYFCASSLVTLTYEQYFGPGTRLTVT.

The genes are TRBV7-3 and TRBJ1-1, with no clear D. CDR3 length: 16 amino acids. CDR1 and CDR2 (germline): SGHTA, FQGTGA. V dropped 0 bases and J dropped 2 bases, with 13 bases sitting between them. Here the CDR3 reads CASSLTWSATNTEAFF. CDR3 sequence (DNA): TGTGCCAGCAGCTTAACTTGGTCCGCCACTAACACTGAAGCTTTCTTT. Looking up the rest from reference TRBV7-3 and TRBJ1-1 gives the full variable domain: GAGVSQTPSNKVTEKGKYVELRCDPISGHTALYWYRQSLGQGPEFLIYFQGTGAADDSGLPNDRFFAVRPEGSVSTLKIQRTERGDSAVYLCASSLTWSATNTEAFFGQGTRLTVV.

CDR3 protein: CASRLGTYNEQFF. CDR3 in DNA: TGTGCCAGTAGATTAGGAACCTACAATGAGCAGTTCTTC. The chain carries TRBV19 and TRBJ2-1; D gene uncertain. V was pared by 6 bases and J by 2 bases, with 8 bases between. CDR3 length: 13 residues. Germline-derived CDR1 and CDR2 are LNHDA and SQIVND (reference sequence).